The T cell receptor beta chain described here comes from a study of blood T cell repertoires in COVID-19. On the study more broadly: COVID-19 samples from acute and convalescent phases originated in the United States, Italy and Spain. The cDNA or gDNA used as material had been derived from T cells, B-cell-depleted T cells, or PBMCs.

Germline values: CDR1 SNHLY, CDR2 FYNNEI. CDR3 size: 12 residues. Trimming stripped 7 bases from V and 6 bases from J, with 10 bases between. The data were produced by immunoSEQ multiplex PCR, yet TCRdb's version contains in-frame clones alone and is incomplete. The sample holds around 150,000 clones, about 83% seen once. The clonotype comes from a woman aged 35 to 49 with acute or convalescent COVID-19. The J gene is TRBJ1-5, the V gene TRBV2; the D gene is possibly TRBD1 (6 bases). Sequenced material: peripheral blood. The CDR3 loop is CASTGEGQPQHF. For the CDR3, the DNA is TGTGCCAGCACAGGGGAGGGTCAGCCCCAGCATTTT. The whole variable domain, filled in from reference TRBV2 and TRBJ1-5, reads EPEVTQTPSHQVTQMGQEVILRCVPISNHLYFYWYRQILGQKVEFLVSFYNNEISEKSEIFDDQFSVERPDGSNFTLKIRSTKLEDSAMYFCASTGEGQPQHFGDGTRLSIL.